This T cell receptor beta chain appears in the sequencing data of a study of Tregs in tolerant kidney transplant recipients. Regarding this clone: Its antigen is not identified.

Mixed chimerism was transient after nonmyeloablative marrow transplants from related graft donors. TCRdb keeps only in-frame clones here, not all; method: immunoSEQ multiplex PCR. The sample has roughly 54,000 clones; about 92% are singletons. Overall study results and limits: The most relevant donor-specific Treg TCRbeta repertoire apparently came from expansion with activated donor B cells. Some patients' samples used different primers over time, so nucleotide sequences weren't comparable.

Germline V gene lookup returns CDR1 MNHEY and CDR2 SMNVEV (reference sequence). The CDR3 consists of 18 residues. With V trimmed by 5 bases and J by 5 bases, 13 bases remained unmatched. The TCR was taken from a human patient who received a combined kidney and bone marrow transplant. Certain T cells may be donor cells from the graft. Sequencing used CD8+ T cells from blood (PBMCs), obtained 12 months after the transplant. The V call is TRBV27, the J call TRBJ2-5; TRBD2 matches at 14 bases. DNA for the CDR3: TGTGCCAGCAGTCCGTTCCCGGGACTAGCGGGAGTAGAGGAGACCCAGTACTTC. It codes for CASSPFPGLAGVEETQYF.